These 11 T cell receptor beta chains came from one sample sequenced in a study of blood T cell repertoires in COVID-19. Produced via immunoSEQ multiplex PCR; TCRdb's table is partial and in-frame only. The top ten clones hold 20% to 25% of a sample with some 180,000 clones, about 86% of them seen once. Sequenced input: peripheral blood. The origin of the receptors is a man between 70 and 80 years old with active or convalescent COVID-19.

The chain combines TRBV6-5 with TRBJ2-3; D gene unclear. V shed 6 bases and J shed 2 bases, with 9 bases lying between them. This CDR3 spans 13 amino acids. The germline gives CDR1 MNHEY, CDR2 SVGAGI. The CDR3 region is CASSRLDTDTQYF. The CDR3 DNA sequence: TGTGCCAGCAGCCGACTCGACACAGATACGCAGTATTTT.

The chain employs TRBV13 and TRBJ2-3, with 10 bases that match TRBD2. The CDR3 sequence is 16 residues long. The V segment lost 5 bases and the J segment 4 bases; nucleotides outside the gene matches: 9. The germline gives CDR1 PRHDT, CDR2 FYEKMQ (reference sequence). This CDR3 reads CASSLKQREGSDTQYF. Written as DNA, the CDR3 is TGTGCCAGCAGCCTGAAACAGCGGGAGGGGTCAGATACGCAGTATTTT.

V is TRBV5-1 and J is TRBJ1-1; D call uncertain. Deletions cut 4 bases from V and 5 bases from J, with 12 bases between. CDR3 size: 13 residues. Germline V CDR1 and CDR2: SGHRS, YFSETQ. The DNA for the CDR3 is TGCGCCAGCAGCATAGGAGAACAAACTGAAGCTTTCTTT. Translated, it gives CASSIGEQTEAFF.

This sequence joins TRBV30 and TRBJ2-3; TRBD2 might be the D (6 bases). Germline V gene sequence: CDR1 GTSNPN, CDR2 SVGIG (reference sequence). Trimming removed 2 bases from V and 6 bases from J, with 18 bases in between. CDR3 size: 15 residues. The CDR3 loop is CAWSRPGGPGDTQYF. As DNA, the CDR3 is TGTGCCTGGAGTCGCCCCGGGGGACCTGGGGATACGCAGTATTTT. Drawing the rest from reference TRBV30 and TRBJ2-3, the complete variable domain is SQTIHQWPATLVQPVGSPLSLECTVEGTSNPNLYWYRQAAGRGLQLLFYSVGIGQISSEVPQNLSASRPQDRQFILSSKKLLLSDSGFYLCAWSRPGGPGDTQYFGPGTRLTVL.

The chain has TRBV7-8 and TRBJ1-1; D not certain. CDR1 and CDR2 (germline): SGHVS, FQNEAQ. The CDR3 is 14 amino acids. Trimming shortened V by 8 bases and J by 3 bases, and 16 bases separated the two germline ends. CDR3 nucleotide sequence: TGTGCCAGCGTAAAATGGGAGAGGGACACTGAAGCTTTCTTT. It yields the protein CASVKWERDTEAFF.

V and J are TRBV5-1 and TRBJ2-2, with 9 bases that match TRBD1. J was trimmed by 3 bases and V by 6 bases; bases with no gene match: 6. The CDR3 extends over 15 amino acids. The germline V gene has CDR1 SGHRS and CDR2 YFSETQ. CDR3 sequence reads: CASINRDRDTGELFF. The CDR3 bases are TGCGCCAGCATCAACCGGGACAGGGACACCGGGGAGCTGTTTTTT.

V usage is TRBV30 and J usage is TRBJ2-1; 10 bases map to TRBD2. The CDR3 has 16 amino acids. The V segment lost 1 base and the J segment 4 bases; nucleotides outside the gene matches: 7. The V gene's germline CDR1 is GTSNPN and CDR2 SVGIG (reference sequence). The CDR3 DNA reads TGTGCCTGGAGTGGATCGAGCGGGGGGGCTTACAATGAGCAGTTCTTC. Translating it yields CAWSGSSGGAYNEQFF.

The V and J genes are TRBV24-1 and TRBJ1-3, with D tentatively TRBD1 (6 bases). In germline, CDR1 is KGHDR, CDR2 SFDVKD. CDR3 length: 15 amino acids. Trimming left V 3 bases short and J 4 bases short, with 12 bases between. CDR3 loop: CATSDHTDRGNTIYF. For the CDR3, the DNA is TGTGCCACCAGTGATCATACCGACAGGGGAAACACCATATATTTT.

This chain links TRBV7-8 with TRBJ2-1; 8 bases line up with TRBD2. The germline V gene has CDR1 SGHVS and CDR2 FQNEAQ. V lost 5 bases, J lost 4 bases, and 13 bases stayed unmatched. The CDR3 consists of 17 residues. CDR3 in amino acids: CASSLLFGGGLYNEQFF. CDR3 bases: TGTGCCAGCAGCCTACTCTTTGGCGGGGGGCTGTACAATGAGCAGTTCTTC. Using reference TRBV7-8 and TRBJ2-1 for the parts outside the CDR3, the full variable domain is GAGVSQSPRYKVAKRGQDVALRCDPISGHVSLFWYQQALGQGPEFLTYFQNEAQLDKSGLPSDRFFAERPEGSVSTLKIQRTQQEDSAVYLCASSLLFGGGLYNEQFFGPGTRLTVL.

The J gene is TRBJ1-6, the V gene TRBV27; possible D gene TRBD1, 6 bases. V lost 10 bases to trimming and J lost 0 bases, with 13 bases between them. The CDR3 length is 15 residues. The V gene's germline CDR1 is MNHEY and CDR2 SMNVEV (reference sequence). Here the CDR3 reads CATSGQSSYNSPLHF. CDR3 sequence (DNA): TGTGCCACCTCCGGACAGAGCTCCTATAATTCACCCCTCCACTTT.

The DNA of the CDR3 is TGTGCCAGTAGTATCCTCGACGGGGGGGCTTTCTTT. Protein: CASSILDGGAFF. The rearrangement joins TRBV19 to TRBJ1-1; possibly TRBD1 for D (5 bases). The CDR3 extends over 12 amino acids. With 3 bases removed from V and 11 bases from J, the gap between germline ends came to 13 bases. The germline V gene has CDR1 LNHDA and CDR2 SQIVND (reference sequence).